The 7 T cell receptor beta chains reported below all come from one sample, sequenced in a study of cytomegalovirus exposure and HLA in healthy donors. Only in-frame clones appear in the TCRdb table, and some are missing; sequencing was by immunoSEQ multiplex PCR. This sample carries roughly 110,000 clones, roughly 90% of them seen once, and the ten largest clones take around 1.7%. Sequencing was carried out using PBMCs. These receptors were obtained from a woman between 18 and 29 years old in good health and CMV-seropositive.

This clone was counted a single time. This sequence joins TRBV27 and TRBJ1-5; D might be TRBD1 (6 bases). The V gene lost 5 bases and the J gene lost 7 bases, with 18 bases spanning the gap. The CDR3 length is 15 residues. Germline V CDR1 and CDR2: MNHEY, SMNVEV (reference sequence). The CDR3 here is CASSPGGAQGQPQHF. In DNA form, the CDR3 reads TGTGCCAGCAGTCCTGGGGGGGCGCAGGGGCAGCCCCAGCATTTT.

The genes are TRBV2 and TRBJ2-7; 7 nucleotides agree with TRBD1. This CDR3 has 16 amino acids. V dropped 3 bases and J dropped 0; count of bases not matched to a gene: 8. Germline V gives CDR1 SNHLY, CDR2 FYNNEI. The CDR3 DNA sequence: TGTGCCAGCAGTGACGCTACACAGGGGCGCTCCTACGAGCAGTACTTC. Protein: CASSDATQGRSYEQYF.

Here the CDR3 reads CASSLSKGQKNGYTF. Here the CDR3 DNA reads TGTGCCAGCAGTTTATCAAAGGGACAGAAAAATGGCTACACCTTC. The chain combines TRBV27 with TRBJ1-2; 7 bases fit TRBD1. The ends lost 0 bases at V and 6 bases at J; junction bases unmatched: 7. The CDR3 has 15 residues. Germline CDR1 and CDR2: MNHEY and SMNVEV (reference sequence).

The rearrangement uses TRBV28 and TRBJ1-1; TRBD1 aligns across 7 bases. The CDR3 covers 13 residues. The V gene end was trimmed by 5 bases and the J gene end by 7 bases; junction bases not matched to a gene: 7. In germline, CDR1 is MDHEN, CDR2 SYDVKM. The CDR3 DNA follows: TGTGCCAGCAGTAGACAGGGAGCGGTTGAAGCTTTCTTT. It translates to CASSRQGAVEAFF. The complete variable domain, with remaining parts taken from reference TRBV28 and TRBJ1-1, reads DVKVTQSSRYLVKRTGEKVFLECVQDMDHENMFWYRQDPGLGLRLIYFSYDVKMKEKGDIPEGYSVSREKKERFSLILESASTNQTSMYLCASSRQGAVEAFFGQGTRLTVV.

This clone was observed once. The chain couples TRBV29-1 to TRBJ2-1, with 8 nucleotides matching TRBD1. The V segment lost 6 bases and the J segment 1 base; nucleotides outside the gene matches: 2. CDR1 and CDR2 from the germline V gene are SQVTM and ANQGSEA. The CDR3 is 13 residues long. CDR3 in amino acids: CSVGTGSYNEQFF. The CDR3 DNA sequence: TGCAGCGTCGGGACAGGATCCTACAATGAGCAGTTCTTC.

The chain carries TRBV10-3 and TRBJ2-5; 16 bases are a match to TRBD2. The CDR3 is made up of 16 amino acids. CDR1 is ENHRY, CDR2 SYGVKD, per germline. J was trimmed by 3 bases and V by 6 bases; bases with no gene match: 4. In DNA form, the CDR3 reads TGTGCCATCAGGAAGGGGACTAGCGGGGGGGAAGAGACCCAGTACTTC. It yields the protein CAIRKGTSGGEETQYF.

The chain employs TRBV28 and TRBJ1-2, with D unclear. The CDR3 has 13 residues. Germline CDR1 MDHEN, CDR2 SYDVKM. Trimming removed 6 bases from V and 8 bases from J, with 16 bases in between. The CDR3 region is CASSLRAGRGYTF. CDR3 sequence (DNA): TGTGCCAGCAGCCTTCGAGCGGGCCGGGGCTACACCTTC.